Each of the 20 T cell receptor beta chains below was sequenced from the same sample in a study of cytomegalovirus exposure and HLA in healthy donors. PCR was performed using 60 Vbeta and 13 Jbeta primers. TCRdb keeps only in-frame clones here, not all; method: immunoSEQ multiplex PCR. The data hold approximately 90,000 clones, with under 80% observed a single time. Sequencing used PBMCs. The receptors were gathered from a male donor in good health and CMV-seronegative.

The CDR3 bases are TGTGCCAGCTCACTAAACCAGGGGTCGGACACTGAAGCTTTCTTT. Protein sequence: CASSLNQGSDTEAFF. This chain uses TRBV18 with TRBJ1-1, with D maybe TRBD1 (6 bases). The CDR3 sequence is 15 residues long. The ends were cut back, 4 bases at V and 3 bases at J, with 15 bases in the middle. The germline gives CDR1 KGHSH, CDR2 LQKENI. Variable domain in full (rest from reference TRBV18 and TRBJ1-1): NAGVMQNPRHLVRRRGQEARLRCSPMKGHSHVYWYRQLPEEGLKFMVYLQKENIIDESGMPKERFSAEFPKEGPSILRIQQVVRGDSAAYFCASSLNQGSDTEAFFGQGTRLTVV.

The chain couples TRBV5-6 to TRBJ1-2; 7 bases match TRBD1. CDR1 and CDR2 (germline): SGHDT, YYEEEE. The V segment lost 4 bases and the J segment 8 bases; nucleotides outside the gene matches: 8. The CDR3 is 13 residues long. The DNA of the CDR3 is TGTGCCAGCAGCACAGGGGACACGAGAGGCTACACCTTC. Amino acids: CASSTGDTRGYTF.

The gene calls are TRBV18 and TRBJ1-5; D is undetermined. Between the trimmed V and J ends, which lost 1 base and 3 bases, there was a span of 4 bases. Germline V gene data show CDR1 as KGHSH and CDR2 as LQKENI. The CDR3 sequence is 13 residues long. CDR3 DNA sequence: TGTGCCAGCTCACCACTAGACAATCAGCCCCAGCATTTT. Translation: CASSPLDNQPQHF.

The chain carries TRBV7-2 and TRBJ1-5; D gene unclear. This CDR3 has 15 amino acids. CDR1 and CDR2 from the germline V gene are SGHTA and FQGNSA. The V gene lost 0 bases and the J gene lost 3 bases, with 9 bases spanning the gap. CDR3 nucleotide sequence: TGTGCCAGCAGCTTAGCTCCGGGGTACAATCAGCCCCAGCATTTT. This encodes CASSLAPGYNQPQHF.

Comments on this clone: Other DNA sequences in this sample translate to the same CDR3. This sequence joins TRBV4-3 and TRBJ1-2; TRBD1 agrees at 9 bases. CDR3 size: 16 residues. V was pared by 0 bases and J by 6 bases, with 8 bases of the junction left unmatched. Germline CDR1 LGHNA, CDR2 YSLEER. The CDR3 nucleotides read TGCGCCAGCAGCCAAGACCCGGGACAGGGAGGCGATGGCTACACCTTC. This gives the protein CASSQDPGQGGDGYTF.

In DNA, the CDR3 is TGTGCCAGTAGTATTTCGATTCCGGGACAGTCGTTTAATTCACCCCTCCACTTT. Its translation is CASSISIPGQSFNSPLHF. The chain joins TRBV19 to TRBJ1-6; TRBD1 agrees at 7 bases. Germline V gene sequence: CDR1 LNHDA, CDR2 SQIVND (reference sequence). V lost 3 bases, J lost 6 bases, and 14 bases stayed unmatched. CDR3 size: 18 residues.

This clone was seen just once. This chain connects TRBV9 to TRBJ1-1; no definite D call. V gave up 3 bases and J gave up 3 bases, with 12 bases separating them. The CDR3 has 14 amino acids. Germline V gene sequence: CDR1 SGDLS, CDR2 YYNGEE. CDR3 region: CASSAVHGDTEAFF. The CDR3 nucleotides are TGTGCCAGCAGCGCAGTGCACGGGGACACTGAAGCTTTCTTT.

The V call is TRBV5-8, the J call TRBJ2-2; the match to TRBD1 covers 7 bases. CDR3 length equals 15 residues. The germline V gene encodes CDR1 SGHTS and CDR2 YDEGEE. The ends lost 4 bases at V and 1 base at J; junction bases unmatched: 4. The CDR3 here is CASSARQGNTGELFF. CDR3 nucleotides: TGTGCCAGCAGCGCAAGACAGGGGAACACCGGGGAGCTGTTTTTT.

This clone was detected only a few times. The chain carries TRBV14 and TRBJ2-3; 7 bases agree with TRBD1. In germline, CDR1 is SGHDN, CDR2 FVKESK. The J segment lost 3 bases and the V segment lost 4 bases, leaving 10 bases of the junction unmatched. The CDR3 extends over 16 amino acids. The CDR3, as DNA: TGTGCCAGCAGCCGACTGACAGGGACGAAGACAGATACGCAGTATTTT. This sequence encodes CASSRLTGTKTDTQYF.

The rearrangement uses TRBV20-1 and TRBJ1-4; D is uncertain. Trimming took 6 bases from V and 7 from J, leaving 9 bases between them. The CDR3 is 11 amino acids. Germline assignment: CDR1 DFQATT and CDR2 SNEGSKA (reference sequence). The CDR3 DNA reads as TGCAGTGCCCGGGTAGTTGAAAAACTGTTTTTT. It yields the protein CSARVVEKLFF.

The V gene is TRBV5-6, the J gene TRBJ1-5; 7 bases match TRBD1. The CDR3 is made up of 15 amino acids. V was clipped by 4 bases and J by 7 bases; unmatched bases: 11. The germline V gene has CDR1 SGHDT and CDR2 YYEEEE. This CDR3 reads CASSTGQSNRQPQHF. The CDR3 coding sequence is TGTGCCAGCAGCACGGGACAGAGCAATCGGCAGCCCCAGCATTTT.

Only a few counts were recorded for this clone. This sequence joins TRBV7-9 and TRBJ1-6; D gene uncertain. The CDR3 totals 13 residues. V lost 5 bases to trimming and J lost 14 bases, with 16 bases between them. Germline V gives CDR1 SEHNR, CDR2 FQNEAQ (reference sequence). CDR3 sequence (DNA): TGTGCCAGCAGCCCTAGCGGGCAGGTCACCCTCCACTTT. Translation: CASSPSGQVTLHF.

This chain connects TRBV27 to TRBJ2-3, with D maybe TRBD1 (6 bases). The CDR3 is 15 residues long. The germline V and J ends were trimmed by 5 bases and 13 bases, with 25 bases remaining between them. Germline loops: CDR1 MNHEY, CDR2 SMNVEV (reference sequence). The CDR3 DNA reads as TGTGCCAGCAGTCCTCAAGACAGGCCGTCGAGACTGGAGTATTTT. It yields the protein CASSPQDRPSRLEYF.

This chain joins TRBV19 and TRBJ2-5; 7 positions match TRBD1. The J call may be faulty, since TRBJ2-7 better matches the DNA end. This CDR3 has 15 amino acids. Germline CDR1 and CDR2: LNHDA and SQIVND (reference sequence). DNA of the CDR3: TGTGCCAGTAGTATGACAGGGCATGGGATCTACGAGCAGTACTTC. Protein sequence: CASSMTGHGIYEQYF.

The V gene is TRBV2, the J gene TRBJ1-5; the match to TRBD1 covers 7 bases. The CDR3 has 16 amino acids. Germline values: CDR1 SNHLY, CDR2 FYNNEI. After removal of 8 bases from V and 3 bases from J, the junction contained 13 bases not matched to a gene. The CDR3 nucleotides read TGTGCCAGCGGAAACCCGGGACAGAGTTACAATCAGCCCCAGCATTTT. Encoded protein: CASGNPGQSYNQPQHF.

The chain carries TRBV5-1 and TRBJ1-3, with 9 bases identical to TRBD1. The CDR3 is made up of 16 amino acids. V shed 0 bases and J 6 bases; nucleotides not matched to a gene: 7. Germline V gene data show CDR1 as SGHRS and CDR2 as YFSETQ. Here the CDR3 DNA reads TGCGCCAGCAGCTTGGATAAGGGACAGGGAGAAAACACCATATATTTT. This codes for CASSLDKGQGENTIYF.

The table lists this clone with a few counts. This chain joins TRBV18 and TRBJ2-7; 7 nucleotides match TRBD1. This CDR3 is 13 amino acids long. V gave up 3 bases and J gave up 5 bases; unmatched junction bases: 4. Germline lookup yields CDR1 KGHSH and CDR2 LQKENI. The DNA of the CDR3 is TGTGCCAGCTCACCTACGACAGGGAACGAGCAGTACTTC. This sequence encodes CASSPTTGNEQYF.

The CDR3 DNA sequence: TGTGCCACAGGGACAGGAGGCAATCAGCCCCAGCATTTT. Its translation: CATGTGGNQPQHF. The V gene is TRBV6-1, the J gene TRBJ1-5; 8 bases are a match to TRBD1. Per germline, CDR1 MNHNS and CDR2 SASEGT. The CDR3 is 13 residues long. After removal of 10 bases from V and 2 bases from J, the junction contained 4 bases not matched to a gene.

This clone came up once. This chain connects TRBV5-4 to TRBJ1-2; the D is unclear. The CDR3 has 16 residues. V lost 4 bases, J lost 7 bases, and 23 bases lay in between. Germline V gene data show CDR1 as SGHNT and CDR2 as YYREEE (reference sequence). CDR3 coding DNA: TGTGCCAGCAGCCCGCAGGAAGGGATGCGGCGGGTTGGCTACACCTTC. Protein sequence: CASSPQEGMRRVGYTF.

This chain uses TRBV5-1 with TRBJ1-1, with D perhaps TRBD1 (6 bases). The V gene's germline CDR1 is SGHRS and CDR2 YFSETQ. Deletions cut 1 base from V and 5 bases from J, with 12 bases between. The CDR3 totals 14 residues. The CDR3 spells CASSLLPGQTEAFF. The DNA of the CDR3 is TGCGCCAGCAGCTTGCTCCCGGGACAAACTGAAGCTTTCTTT.